These T cell receptor beta chains were read from a single sample in a study of blood T cell repertoires in COVID-19. TCRdb's table, derived via immunoSEQ multiplex PCR, lists solely in-frame clones and lacks some. The sample records about 80,000 clones, under 90% being singletons. The material sequenced was peripheral blood. All receptors come from a woman between 35 and 50 years old with active or convalescent COVID-19. The CDR3 runs from the conserved cysteine through the conserved F or W. The D gene is left open where the match is weak. Rows may omit the clone size; those that give it use once, few, many or a size class.

d_call: -; v_call: TRBV7-2; clone_size: -; j_call: TRBJ1-3; cdr3_aa: CASSLAGGAGNTIYF; cdr3_nt: TGTGCCAGCAGCTTAGCAGGAGGGGCCGGAAACACCATATATTTT
d_call: -; v_call: TRBV28; clone_size: -; j_call: TRBJ1-2; cdr3_aa: CASSTPSRLQGAGYTF; cdr3_nt: TGTGCCAGCAGCACCCCCTCCCGACTCCAAGGGGCGGGCTACACCTTC
d_call: -; v_call: TRBV30; clone_size: -; j_call: TRBJ1-4; cdr3_aa: CAWSIWGGGNEKLFF; cdr3_nt: TGTGCCTGGAGTATTTGGGGGGGCGGAAATGAAAAACTGTTTTTT
d_call: TRBD1; v_call: TRBV5-8; clone_size: -; j_call: TRBJ2-1; cdr3_aa: CASMPGQYNEQFF; cdr3_nt: TGTGCCAGCATGCCGGGACAGTACAATGAGCAGTTCTTC
d_call: -; v_call: TRBV4-2; clone_size: few; j_call: TRBJ2-7; cdr3_aa: CASSQVFGGLTYEQYF; cdr3_nt: TGTGCCAGCAGCCAAGTCTTTGGGGGCCTTACCTACGAGCAGTACTTC
d_call: TRBD2; v_call: TRBV19; clone_size: -; j_call: TRBJ2-3; cdr3_aa: CASSRRLAGGQRGTDTQYF; cdr3_nt: TGTGCCAGTAGTCGCCGGCTAGCGGGGGGGCAGAGGGGCACAGATACGCAGTATTTT
d_call: TRBD1; v_call: TRBV28; clone_size: -; j_call: TRBJ1-5; cdr3_aa: CASSSPGQQYSNQPQHF; cdr3_nt: TGTGCCAGCAGTTCTCCGGGACAGCAATATAGCAATCAGCCCCAGCATTTT
d_call: -; v_call: TRBV24-1; clone_size: few; j_call: TRBJ1-6; cdr3_aa: CATSDLDLRDKGSPLHF; cdr3_nt: TGTGCCACCAGTGATCTAGATCTCCGGGACAAGGGATCACCCCTCCACTTT
d_call: -; v_call: TRBV6-2/TRBV6-3; clone_size: -; j_call: TRBJ2-1; cdr3_aa: CASSYISGNEQFF; cdr3_nt: TGTGCCAGCAGTTACATCTCAGGGAATGAGCAGTTCTTC
d_call: -; v_call: TRBV4-1; clone_size: -; j_call: TRBJ1-1; cdr3_aa: CASSQDSTGWNTEAFF; cdr3_nt: TGCGCCAGCAGCCAAGATTCTACAGGATGGAACACTGAAGCTTTCTTT
d_call: -; v_call: TRBV5-1; clone_size: -; j_call: TRBJ2-1; cdr3_aa: CASSLKGGTAYNEQFF; cdr3_nt: TGCGCCAGCAGCTTGAAAGGGGGAACAGCCTACAATGAGCAGTTCTTC
d_call: -; v_call: TRBV11-2; clone_size: -; j_call: TRBJ2-1; cdr3_aa: CASSLNRAYNEQFF; cdr3_nt: TGTGCCAGCAGCTTAAATCGTGCCTACAATGAGCAGTTCTTC
d_call: TRBD1; v_call: TRBV27; clone_size: few; j_call: TRBJ2-3; cdr3_aa: CASMRTGPTDTQYF; cdr3_nt: TGTGCCAGCATGAGGACAGGGCCCACAGATACGCAGTATTTT
d_call: TRBD2; v_call: TRBV9; clone_size: -; j_call: TRBJ2-7; cdr3_aa: CASSVDPITSGSPNLSYEQYF; cdr3_nt: TGTGCCAGCAGCGTAGACCCGATAACTAGCGGGAGTCCCAACCTCTCCTACGAGCAGTACTTC
d_call: TRBD1; v_call: TRBV19; clone_size: -; j_call: TRBJ1-5; cdr3_aa: CASSISPGQGTYQPQHF; cdr3_nt: TGTGCCAGTAGTATTTCGCCGGGACAGGGAACGTATCAGCCCCAGCATTTT
d_call: -; v_call: TRBV28; clone_size: -; j_call: TRBJ1-4; cdr3_aa: CASKGIGEKLFF; cdr3_nt: TGTGCCAGCAAGGGGATTGGTGAAAAACTGTTTTTT
d_call: -; v_call: TRBV5-4; clone_size: -; j_call: TRBJ2-1; cdr3_aa: CASSLAVANEQFF; cdr3_nt: TGTGCCAGCAGCTTAGCGGTGGCGAATGAGCAGTTCTTC
d_call: -; v_call: TRBV5-1; clone_size: -; j_call: TRBJ2-1; cdr3_aa: CASSLATASYNEQFF; cdr3_nt: TGCGCCAGCAGCCTGGCGACAGCCTCCTACAATGAGCAGTTCTTC
d_call: -; v_call: TRBV10-3; clone_size: once; j_call: TRBJ1-4; cdr3_aa: CAISLQLSTNEKLFF; cdr3_nt: TGTGCCATCAGTTTACAGCTATCAACTAATGAAAAACTGTTTTTT
d_call: TRBD1; v_call: TRBV5-1; clone_size: -; j_call: TRBJ2-7; cdr3_aa: CASSLSGQGYEQYF; cdr3_nt: TGCGCCAGCAGCTTATCGGGACAGGGTTACGAGCAGTACTTC
d_call: TRBD1; v_call: TRBV5-7; clone_size: -; j_call: TRBJ1-3; cdr3_aa: CASSYTGTGVSGNTIYF; cdr3_nt: TGTGCCAGCAGCTACACCGGGACAGGGGTTTCTGGAAACACCATATATTTT
d_call: -; v_call: TRBV5-4; clone_size: -; j_call: TRBJ1-2; cdr3_aa: CASSLGAGYTF; cdr3_nt: TGTGCCAGCAGCTTGGGGGCTGGCTACACCTTC
d_call: -; v_call: TRBV19; clone_size: many; j_call: TRBJ2-1; cdr3_aa: CASSDTYNEQFF; cdr3_nt: TGTGCCAGTAGCGACACCTACAATGAGCAGTTCTTC
d_call: -; v_call: TRBV28; clone_size: -; j_call: TRBJ1-5; cdr3_aa: CASSFSGDQPQHF; cdr3_nt: TGTGCCAGCAGTTTTAGCGGGGATCAGCCCCAGCATTTT
d_call: TRBD1; v_call: TRBV10-3; clone_size: -; j_call: TRBJ2-7; cdr3_aa: CAMAGQDSYEQYF; cdr3_nt: TGTGCCATGGCGGGACAGGACTCCTACGAGCAGTACTTC
d_call: TRBD2; v_call: TRBV7-2; clone_size: -; j_call: TRBJ2-2; cdr3_aa: CASSPRLAGSTGELFF; cdr3_nt: TGTGCCAGCAGCCCCAGACTAGCGGGGAGCACCGGGGAGCTGTTTTTT
d_call: -; v_call: TRBV6-2/TRBV6-3; clone_size: -; j_call: TRBJ2-7; cdr3_aa: CASSFPDTYEQYF; cdr3_nt: TGTGCCAGCAGTTTCCCGGACACGTACGAGCAGTACTTC
d_call: TRBD1; v_call: TRBV10-3; clone_size: few; j_call: TRBJ1-6; cdr3_aa: CAIRDRGHESPLHF; cdr3_nt: TGTGCCATCAGGGACAGGGGGCATGAGTCACCCCTCCACTTT
d_call: TRBD2; v_call: TRBV5-4; clone_size: -; j_call: TRBJ2-5; cdr3_aa: CASSSGTRGGETQYF; cdr3_nt: TGTGCCAGCAGCTCCGGGACTAGAGGGGGAGAGACCCAGTACTTC
d_call: -; v_call: TRBV6-2/TRBV6-3; clone_size: -; j_call: TRBJ2-1; cdr3_aa: CASSYRETRSNEQFF; cdr3_nt: TGTGCCAGCAGTTACAGGGAGACTAGATCCAATGAGCAGTTCTTC
d_call: -; v_call: TRBV19; clone_size: -; j_call: TRBJ2-1; cdr3_aa: CASSPLEGARNEQFF; cdr3_nt: TGTGCCAGCTCGCCCCTGGAGGGGGCGCGAAATGAGCAGTTCTTC
d_call: TRBD2; v_call: TRBV5-1; clone_size: -; j_call: TRBJ2-7; cdr3_aa: CASSLVGRASYEQYF; cdr3_nt: TGCGCCAGCAGCTTGGTCGGGAGGGCCTCCTACGAGCAGTACTTC
d_call: TRBD2; v_call: TRBV4-1; clone_size: -; j_call: TRBJ2-1; cdr3_aa: CASSQAWPSGTSGRRNEQFF; cdr3_nt: TGCGCCAGCAGCCAAGCGTGGCCCTCCGGGACTAGCGGGAGGAGGAATGAGCAGTTCTTC
d_call: -; v_call: TRBV11-2; clone_size: -; j_call: TRBJ2-7; cdr3_aa: CASSLGTSYEQYF; cdr3_nt: TGTGCCAGCAGCTTAGGGACATCCTACGAGCAGTACTTC
d_call: -; v_call: TRBV29-1; clone_size: -; j_call: TRBJ1-1; cdr3_aa: CSVEEGGEKAFF; cdr3_nt: TGCAGCGTTGAAGAGGGGGGGGAGAAAGCTTTCTTT
d_call: -; v_call: TRBV28; clone_size: -; j_call: TRBJ1-5; cdr3_aa: CASTRGGLRGNQPQHF; cdr3_nt: TGTGCCAGCACTAGGGGTGGGTTAAGGGGCAATCAGCCCCAGCATTTT
d_call: TRBD2; v_call: TRBV11-2; clone_size: few; j_call: TRBJ2-1; cdr3_aa: CASSQTSGGPLRYNEQFF; cdr3_nt: TGTGCCAGCAGCCAGACTAGCGGGGGACCCCTTCGGTACAATGAGCAGTTCTTC
d_call: TRBD2; v_call: TRBV7-7; clone_size: -; j_call: TRBJ2-5; cdr3_aa: CASSLAGSRGETQYF; cdr3_nt: TGTGCTAGCAGCTTAGCGGGTAGCCGAGGAGAGACCCAGTACTTC
d_call: -; v_call: TRBV6-5; clone_size: -; j_call: TRBJ2-1; cdr3_aa: CASKTIIRNEQFF; cdr3_nt: TGTGCCAGCAAAACAATTATTCGCAATGAGCAGTTCTTC
d_call: TRBD1; v_call: TRBV2; clone_size: -; j_call: TRBJ2-5; cdr3_aa: CASRAPGDRAQETQYF; cdr3_nt: TGTGCCAGCAGAGCCCCGGGGGACAGGGCACAAGAGACCCAGTACTTC
d_call: -; v_call: TRBV28; clone_size: few; j_call: TRBJ2-7; cdr3_aa: CASSPLFYEQYF; cdr3_nt: TGTGCCAGCAGCCCCCTCTTCTACGAGCAGTACTTC
d_call: -; v_call: TRBV28; clone_size: -; j_call: TRBJ1-2; cdr3_aa: CASSQERRGYTF; cdr3_nt: TGTGCCAGCAGTCAAGAACGGCGGGGCTACACCTTC
d_call: TRBD1; v_call: TRBV7-2; clone_size: -; j_call: TRBJ2-2; cdr3_aa: CASSLATGVGGELFF; cdr3_nt: TGTGCCAGCAGCTTAGCGACAGGGGTTGGTGGGGAGCTGTTTTTT
d_call: -; v_call: TRBV5-6; clone_size: -; j_call: TRBJ1-4; cdr3_aa: CANLRGGREKLFF; cdr3_nt: TGTGCCAATCTAAGGGGCGGACGAGAAAAACTGTTTTTT